This entry lists 14 T cell receptor beta chains sequenced from one sample in a study of T cell responses to AZD1222 COVID-19 vaccine. Produced via immunoSEQ multiplex PCR; TCRdb's table is partial and in-frame only. Among 100,000 to 150,000 clones listed, 75% to 95% were seen once. The specimen was peripheral blood, collected 28 days after the second dose of the MenACWY control vaccine. The receptors were sampled from an adult who received the MenACWY meningococcal vaccine as a control.

The rearrangement uses TRBV9 and TRBJ2-5, with 9 bases identical to TRBD1. Germline CDR1 reads SGDLS; CDR2 reads YYNGEE. J lost 2 bases, V lost 3 bases, and 5 bases had no gene match. CDR3 length equals 15 residues. The CDR3 sequence: CASSALDRGQETQYF. In DNA, the CDR3 is TGTGCCAGCAGCGCCCTCGACAGGGGGCAAGAGACCCAGTACTTC.

The chain couples TRBV2 to TRBJ2-7; D gene unclear. The germline V gene has CDR1 SNHLY and CDR2 FYNNEI. This CDR3 comprises 16 residues. V was shortened by 2 bases and J by 0 bases, with 14 bases between the two germline ends. CDR3 region: CASSENPDPSSYEQYF. The CDR3 nucleotides read TGTGCCAGCAGTGAAAATCCAGACCCGAGCTCCTACGAGCAGTACTTC.

The V and J genes are TRBV7-9 and TRBJ2-7, with a tentative D call TRBD2 (5 bases). The V gene lost 4 bases and the J gene lost 0 bases, with 13 bases spanning the gap. There are 15 residues in the CDR3. Per germline, CDR1 SEHNR and CDR2 FQNEAQ (reference sequence). For the CDR3, the DNA is TGTGCCAGCAGCTCCCTGACTACTACCTCCTACGAGCAGTACGTC. It is translated as CASSSLTTTSYEQYV.

The J gene is TRBJ2-5, the V gene TRBV4-2, with 8 positions matching TRBD2. Losses at the gene ends were 6 bases for V and 5 bases for J; bases not matched to a gene: 8. Germline CDR1 reads LGHNA; CDR2 reads YNFKEQ. This CDR3 has 14 residues. The CDR3 sequence: CASRPGGASETQYF. The DNA for the CDR3 is TGTGCCAGCAGGCCCGGGGGGGCGAGTGAGACCCAGTACTTC.

This clone was seen more than once but under ten times. The identical CDR3 is also encoded by other nucleotide sequences in the sample. This sequence joins TRBV12-3 or TRBV12-4 and TRBJ1-1; D gene ambiguous. The CDR3 sequence is 13 residues long. The V end was cut by 3 bases, the J end by 1 base, with 6 bases between. The CDR3 nucleotides are TGTGCCAGCAGTTTTGGTGCGAACACTGAAGCTTTCTTT. It codes for CASSFGANTEAFF.

V gene TRBV3-1 (or the pseudogene TRBV3-2) combines with J gene TRBJ2-1, with D tentatively TRBD1 (7 bases). CDR1 and CDR2 from the germline V gene are LGHDT and YNNKEL (reference sequence). Deletions cut 4 bases from V and 8 bases from J, with 18 bases between. This CDR3 contains 15 residues. The CDR3 bases are TGTGCCAGCAGCCGCGGGACAGAGGTTACTCATGAGCAGTTCTTC. Its translation: CASSRGTEVTHEQFF.

This sequence joins TRBV6-1 and TRBJ2-3; 8 bases fit TRBD2. CDR1 is MNHNS, CDR2 SASEGT, per germline. V lost 2 bases, J lost 1 base, and 2 bases stayed unmatched. The CDR3 is 15 amino acids. The CDR3 is CASSEWRGGTDTQYF. In nucleotides, the CDR3 is TGTGCCAGCAGTGAATGGCGGGGGGGCACAGATACGCAGTATTTT.

This chain connects TRBV28 to TRBJ2-3; TRBD2 matches at 9 bases. Germline V gives CDR1 MDHEN, CDR2 SYDVKM. The V segment lost 5 bases and the J segment 4 bases; nucleotides outside the gene matches: 10. This CDR3 has 16 amino acids. CDR3 residues: CASSPQGRGGADTQYF. In DNA, the CDR3 is TGTGCCAGCAGTCCGCAGGGGCGGGGGGGCGCAGATACGCAGTATTTT.

This chain joins TRBV10-2 and TRBJ2-7, with 10 positions matching TRBD2. The CDR3 runs 15 residues. Losses at the gene ends were 3 bases for V and 2 bases for J; bases not matched to a gene: 4. The germline CDR1 and CDR2 sequences are WSHSY and SAAADI. The CDR3 DNA is TGCGCCAGCAGTGATCCCGGGACTAGCGCCTACGAGCAGTACGTC. Encoded protein: CASSDPGTSAYEQYV.

Only a few counts were recorded for this clone. The genes are TRBV4-1 and TRBJ1-1; 8 nucleotides agree with TRBD1. The germline V gene encodes CDR1 MGHRA and CDR2 YSYEKL. Unmatched junction bases numbered 5, after V lost 4 bases and J lost 4 bases. The CDR3 is 14 amino acids. In DNA form, the CDR3 reads TGCGCCAGCAGCCCCAGGGGGCTCGGCACTGAAGCTTTCTTT. Its protein product is CASSPRGLGTEAFF.

The V gene is TRBV6-5, the J gene TRBJ2-3; D unresolved. The CDR3 is 10 residues long. V lost 6 bases, J lost 4 bases, and 2 bases lay in between. The germline gives CDR1 MNHEY, CDR2 SVGAGI. This chain's CDR3 is CASRADTQYF. CDR3 in DNA: TGTGCCAGCAGGGCAGATACGCAGTATTTT.

The CDR3 reads CASSSGHETGGNTIYF. The DNA for the CDR3 is TGCGCCAGCAGCTCGGGACACGAAACGGGGGGAAACACCATATATTTT. The chain carries TRBV5-1 and TRBJ2-2, with D maybe TRBD1 (6 bases). The J call may be in error: the DNA end matches TRBJ1-3 better. Germline CDR1 reads SGHRS; CDR2 reads YFSETQ. The CDR3 is 16 amino acids.

This clone showed up just once. The chain carries TRBV10-3 and TRBJ2-1; 8 bases match TRBD1. The CDR3 consists of 15 residues. The V gene end was trimmed by 5 bases and the J gene end by 6 bases; junction bases not matched to a gene: 9. Germline V gives CDR1 ENHRY, CDR2 SYGVKD. The CDR3, as DNA: TGTGCCATCAGTTCCGACAGGGGCCAGAGCAATGAGCAGTTCTTC. Amino acids: CAISSDRGQSNEQFF.

The chain couples TRBV18 to TRBJ2-1, with D tentatively TRBD1 or TRBD2 (5 bases each). The V end lost 8 bases, the J end lost 8 bases, and 16 bases lay between the germline ends. The CDR3 consists of 13 residues. Germline CDR1 and CDR2: KGHSH and LQKENI. The CDR3 bases are TGTGCCAGCCGGACTTCAGCCAGGGATGAGCAGTTCTTC. Encoded protein: CASRTSARDEQFF.